One sample yielded the 14 T cell receptor beta chains listed below, sequenced in a study of T cell responses to AZD1222 COVID-19 vaccine. Some clones are missing from TCRdb's copy, which holds only in-frame ones; the method was immunoSEQ multiplex PCR. The sample contains about 180,000 clones, around nine tenths of which appear only once. The sample in question was peripheral blood, obtained on day 0 of AZD1222 vaccination. The receptors were sampled from an adult in good health.

This clone was seen just once. The chain links TRBV28 to TRBJ1-3; tentative D call: TRBD1 (5 bases). The CDR3 consists of 17 residues. CDR1 and CDR2 (germline): MDHEN, SYDVKM. V lost 7 bases to trimming and J lost 0 bases, with 19 bases between them. CDR3: CASMGLLFPSSGNTIYF. CDR3 nucleotide sequence: TGTGCCAGCATGGGACTGCTTTTCCCCTCCTCTGGAAACACCATATATTTT.

This chain connects TRBV19 to TRBJ1-4; D perhaps matches TRBD1 (5 bases). The germline gives CDR1 LNHDA, CDR2 SQIVND (reference sequence). This CDR3 has 15 residues. V lost 6 bases and J lost 15, with 26 bases in between. In DNA, the CDR3 is TGTGCCAGTAGCCCCTTCGGGGGTAATGAAAAAAGGGTGTTTTTT. Its protein product is CASSPFGGNEKRVFF.

V usage is TRBV5-4 and J usage is TRBJ2-1; D call uncertain. Between the trimmed V and J ends, which lost 1 base and 9 bases, there was a span of 8 bases. Germline V lookup: CDR1 SGHNT, CDR2 YYREEE (reference sequence). CDR3 size: 12 residues. DNA of the CDR3: TGTGCCAGCAGCTTGATAGGCCGTGAGCAGTTCTTC. Amino acid sequence: CASSLIGREQFF.

There are a few counts of this clone. The rearrangement joins TRBV5-6 to TRBJ2-7, with a weak D call TRBD1 (6 bases). CDR1 and CDR2 (germline): SGHDT, YYEEEE. The CDR3 contains 12 residues. V lost 1 base to trimming and J lost 9 bases, with 11 bases between them. The CDR3 reads CASSLLEDRQYF. For the CDR3, the DNA is TGTGCCAGCAGCTTGCTAGAGGACAGGCAGTACTTC.

The chain employs TRBV14 and TRBJ1-2, with D uncertain. V lost 2 bases and J lost 0, with 7 bases in between. This CDR3 is built from 14 residues. Germline CDR1 reads SGHDN; CDR2 reads FVKESK. The CDR3: CASSQSSSNYGYTF. CDR3 sequence (DNA): TGTGCCAGCAGCCAAAGCAGCTCTAACTATGGCTACACCTTC. The full variable domain, rest sourced from reference TRBV14 and TRBJ1-2, is EAGVTQFPSHSVIEKGQTVTLRCDPISGHDNLYWYRRVMGKEIKFLLHFVKESKQDESGMPNNRFLAERTGGTYSTLKVQPAELEDSGVYFCASSQSSSNYGYTFGSGTRLTVV.

This clone has only one observation. The rearrangement uses TRBV4-1 and TRBJ2-5; D is unclear. V was cut by 0 bases and J by 5 bases, with 10 bases left in between. In germline, CDR1 is MGHRA, CDR2 YSYEKL. The CDR3 is 14 residues long. The CDR3 coding sequence is TGCGCCAGCAGCCAAGAGCCGACCGGCGAGACCCAGTACTTC. This gives the protein CASSQEPTGETQYF.

The V call is TRBV7-2, the J call TRBJ2-3; D possibly matches TRBD1 or TRBD2 (5 bases each). The germline V and J ends were trimmed by 3 bases and 3 bases, with 10 bases remaining between them. Germline V CDR1 and CDR2: SGHTA, FQGNSA. This CDR3 contains 14 residues. CDR3 coding DNA: TGTGCCAGCAGCTTTATGGGACGGACAGATACGCAGTATTTT. This translates into CASSFMGRTDTQYF.

The chain employs TRBV12-5 and TRBJ2-3; D remains ambiguous. The length of the CDR3 is 11 residues. Germline V gene sequence: CDR1 LGHNT, CDR2 FRNRAP. Trimming shortened V by 5 bases and J by 5 bases, and 5 bases separated the two germline ends. DNA for the CDR3: TGTGCTAGTGGTCGGAGAGATACGCAGTATTTT. Translation gives CASGRRDTQYF.

V and J are TRBV14 and TRBJ1-1, with 7 nucleotides matching TRBD1. CDR1 SGHDN and CDR2 FVKESK come from the germline V gene. CDR3 length: 11 residues. V lost 8 bases to trimming and J lost 10 bases; unmatched junction nucleotides: 7. CDR3 coding DNA: TGTGCCAGCGCACAGACAGGGCCAGCTTTCTTT. Translated: CASAQTGPAFF.

The count of this clone is one. CDR3 DNA: TGTGCCAGCAGCGTAAACTCGAACACTGAAGCTTTCTTT. It encodes CASSVNSNTEAFF. The chain recombines TRBV11-3 with TRBJ1-1; D gene uncertain. Germline values: CDR1 SGHNT, CDR2 YENEEA. Trimming shortened V by 5 bases and J by 1 base, and 8 bases separated the two germline ends. The CDR3 is made up of 13 amino acids. Variable domain in full (rest from reference TRBV11-3 and TRBJ1-1): EAGVVQSPRYKIIEKKQPVAFWCNPISGHNTLYWYLQNLGQGPELLIRYENEEAVDDSQLPKDRFSAERLKGVDSTLKIQPAELGDSAVYLCASSVNSNTEAFFGQGTRLTVV.

This clone occurred once. J is TRBJ2-1 and V is TRBV27; D gene ambiguous. V shed 8 bases and J shed 4 bases, with 12 bases lying between them. Per germline, CDR1 MNHEY and CDR2 SMNVEV (reference sequence). The CDR3 has 13 residues. The CDR3 loop is CASALTSYNEQFF. In DNA form, the CDR3 reads TGTGCCAGCGCTCTAACAAGTTACAATGAGCAGTTCTTC.

This rearrangement joins TRBV3-1 (or the pseudogene TRBV3-2) to TRBJ2-6, with D uncertain. V shed 4 bases and J shed 0 bases, with 7 bases lying between them. Germline CDR1 reads LGHDT; CDR2 reads YNNKEL (reference sequence). This CDR3 has 15 residues. CDR3 in amino acids: CASSPRRSGANVLTF. The DNA of the CDR3 is TGTGCCAGCAGCCCCCGTCGCTCTGGGGCCAACGTCCTGACTTTC.

The gene calls are TRBV7-2 and TRBJ2-1; 10 nucleotides line up with TRBD2. The J segment lost 8 bases and the V segment lost 5 bases, leaving 12 bases of the junction unmatched. Germline V CDR1 and CDR2: SGHTA, FQGNSA. This CDR3 comprises 16 residues. The CDR3 sequence: CASSLQPLAGVYEQFF. In DNA, the CDR3 is TGTGCCAGCAGCCTCCAGCCCCTAGCGGGAGTGTATGAGCAGTTCTTC.

This chain links TRBV4-1 with TRBJ1-2; no firm D call. This CDR3 is 14 amino acids long. The V end was cut by 0 bases, the J end by 3 bases, with 8 bases between. Germline V gene lookup returns CDR1 MGHRA and CDR2 YSYEKL. Here the CDR3 reads CASSQEQVDYGYTF. As DNA, the CDR3 is TGCGCCAGCAGCCAAGAGCAGGTTGACTATGGCTACACCTTC.